These T cell receptor beta chains were read from a single sample in a study of PD-1 blockade in classical Hodgkin lymphoma. Using immunoSEQ multiplex PCR, the repertoire was profiled, and TCRdb retains in-frame clones only, with some absent. This repertoire shows about 97,000 clones, approximately 80% found once; its top ten account for about 12%. Sequenced material: peripheral blood mononuclear cells (PBMCs), taken at baseline. These receptors all come from a human donor with classical Hodgkin lymphoma. Each CDR3 is given without its conserved first and last residue. Rows may omit the clone size; those that give it use once, few, many or a size class.

v_gene	j_gene	abundance	CDR3aa
TRBV30	TRBJ1-2	-	AAPGQGLYGYT
TRBV5-6	TRBJ1-1	-	ASSLVARGTEAF
TRBV28	TRBJ1-1	many	ASGRAGTLVAEAF
TRBV10-2	TRBJ2-3	-	ASGRALSTDTQY
TRBV6-5	TRBJ2-7	-	ASSVGGDYEQY
TRBV6-6	TRBJ1-1	-	ASMHMDTTEAF
TRBV5-8	TRBJ2-2	-	ASSPIAGQATHKSGELF
TRBV5-1	TRBJ2-1	-	ASSIRALVDEQF
TRBV7-3	TRBJ2-2	-	ASSARTSGNTGELF
TRBV7-8	TRBJ1-2	once	ASSSAREGGYT
TRBV9	TRBJ2-1	-	ASSVEPRGAGGEQF
TRBV9	TRBJ2-5	-	ASSVGSGPETQY
TRBV29-1	TRBJ2-7	-	SVEGGGTLGEQY
TRBV19	TRBJ1-5	-	ASSTRGGIQWH
TRBV11-2	TRBJ1-2	-	ASSLDPPGFSGYT